The clone carrying this T cell receptor beta chain was picked up a small number of times. Authors' methods: Amplified reference gene primers provided the basis for estimating nucleated cell counts. Here immunoSEQ multiplex PCR was the method, and the copy in TCRdb shows in-frame clones only, minus some. The V and J calls and clone size come from that table; D and trimming were worked out from the DNA. Of fewer than 350,000 clones listed, less than 85% are singletons. These data are taken from a study of blood T cell repertoires in COVID-19. Participant reports of clinical history set cohort assignment. All exposed participants met a person with COVID-19 within 2 weeks before entering the study. This CDR3 contains 15 residues. Trimming stripped 0 bases from V and 3 bases from J, with 12 bases between. Germline V gives CDR1 KGHSH, CDR2 LQKENI.

The clonotype originates from a young woman who had been exposed to COVID-19. Sequencing was performed on PBMCs or T cells enriched from blood (not recorded which). The chain joins TRBV18 to TRBJ2-7, with D possibly being TRBD1 (6 bases). In DNA form, the CDR3 reads TGTGCCAGCTCACCACCCCTCAGGGGAAGCTACGAGCAGTACTTC. It encodes CASSPPLRGSYEQYF.